The next 25 T cell receptor beta chains were all read from a single sample in a study of T cell responses to AZD1222 COVID-19 vaccine. Profiled with immunoSEQ multiplex PCR; TCRdb holds only in-frame clones, not every one. The table lists around 150,000 clones, 90% of them singletons. Material: peripheral blood, obtained 28 days after the second AZD1222 dose. These receptors all come from an adult who received the AZD1222 COVID-19 vaccine.

The chain combines TRBV7-2 with TRBJ2-3; unclear D gene. Trimming removed 4 bases from V and 2 bases from J, with 4 bases in between. The germline V gene encodes CDR1 SGHTA and CDR2 FQGNSA. The CDR3 runs 12 residues. Here the CDR3 reads CASSSFTDTQYF. The CDR3 DNA reads as TGTGCCAGCAGCTCATTCACAGATACGCAGTATTTT.

The gene calls are TRBV6-1 and TRBJ2-7; D remains unclear. V gave up 2 bases and J gave up 1 base, with 6 bases separating them. The CDR3 is made up of 13 amino acids. Germline values: CDR1 MNHNS, CDR2 SASEGT. The CDR3 loop is CASSEHISYEQYF. The CDR3 DNA is TGTGCCAGCAGTGAACACATATCCTACGAGCAGTACTTC.

The J gene is TRBJ2-7, the V gene TRBV10-2, with unresolved D. The CDR3 sequence is 16 residues long. Germline values: CDR1 WSHSY, CDR2 SAAADI. V lost 7 bases and J lost 2, with 21 bases in between. DNA of the CDR3: TGCGCCAGCACCGTATTGTTATCGGGTCATACCTACGAGCAGTACTTC. Amino acids: CASTVLLSGHTYEQYF.

The chain recombines TRBV13 with TRBJ1-2, with a possible D match to TRBD1 (5 bases). This CDR3 contains 14 residues. The germline gives CDR1 PRHDT, CDR2 FYEKMQ (reference sequence). Trimming cost V 2 bases and J 4 bases, with 11 bases left between them. CDR3 bases: TGTGCCAGCAGCTTAAGGGGTACCTCCTATGGCTACACCTTC. Its protein is CASSLRGTSYGYTF. Full variable domain (outside the CDR3, taken from reference TRBV13 and TRBJ1-2): AAGVIQSPRHLIKEKRETATLKCYPIPRHDTVYWYQQGPGQDPQFLISFYEKMQSDKGSIPDRFSAQQFSDYHSELNMSSLELGDSALYFCASSLRGTSYGYTFGSGTRLTVV.

The rearrangement links TRBV30 to TRBJ2-6; unclear D gene. The V gene lost 1 base and the J gene lost 0 bases, with 7 bases spanning the gap. The CDR3 extends over 15 amino acids. Per germline, CDR1 GTSNPN and CDR2 SVGIG (reference sequence). CDR3 residues: CAWSGGFSGANVLTF. CDR3 bases: TGTGCCTGGAGTGGAGGATTCTCTGGGGCCAACGTCCTGACTTTC.

The chain couples TRBV6-5 to TRBJ1-5, with no clear D. Looked up from germline, CDR1 is MNHEY and CDR2 is SVGAGI. With 0 bases removed from V and 6 bases from J, the gap between germline ends came to 6 bases. CDR3 length: 13 residues. In nucleotides, the CDR3 is TGTGCCAGCAGTTACTCCTGGAGTCAGCCCCAGCATTTT. Translation gives CASSYSWSQPQHF.

The chain carries TRBV18 and TRBJ1-5; tentative D call: TRBD1 (6 bases). Trimming left V 3 bases short and J 0 bases short, with 9 bases between. The CDR3 totals 15 residues. CDR1 KGHSH and CDR2 LQKENI come from the germline V gene. CDR3 region: CASSPIQGSNQPQHF. The CDR3 DNA sequence: TGTGCCAGCTCACCCATACAGGGTAGCAATCAGCCCCAGCATTTT. Together with reference TRBV18 and TRBJ1-5, the CDR3 gives the full variable domain: NAGVMQNPRHLVRRRGQEARLRCSPMKGHSHVYWYRQLPEEGLKFMVYLQKENIIDESGMPKERFSAEFPKEGPSILRIQQVVRGDSAAYFCASSPIQGSNQPQHFGDGTRLSIL.

The rearrangement joins TRBV5-8 to TRBJ2-2, with 7 bases that match TRBD1. The junction had 5 bases not matched to a gene; V was cut back by 4 bases and J by 2 bases. This CDR3 has 15 residues. Germline V gene lookup returns CDR1 SGHTS and CDR2 YDEGEE. CDR3 in amino acids: CASSLGQVNTGELFF. The CDR3 DNA reads TGTGCCAGCAGCCTCGGACAGGTTAACACCGGGGAGCTGTTTTTT.

This sequence joins TRBV30 and TRBJ2-7, with 9 nucleotides matching TRBD2. This CDR3 is built from 12 residues. J gave up 5 bases and V 8 bases, and 7 bases lay outside the gene matches. CDR1 is GTSNPN and CDR2 is SVGIG in the germline V gene (reference sequence). The CDR3 loop reads CARIAGANEQYF. The CDR3 region has the DNA TGTGCCCGAATAGCGGGAGCAAACGAGCAGTACTTC.

V usage is TRBV7-9 and J usage is TRBJ2-5, with D unresolved. The CDR3 contains 14 residues. The germline V gene encodes CDR1 SEHNR and CDR2 FQNEAQ (reference sequence). V was pared by 2 bases and J by 4 bases, with 11 bases between. DNA for the CDR3: TGTGCCAGCAGCTTATCCAAATTCGGAGAGACCCAGTACTTC. It is translated as CASSLSKFGETQYF.

The chain carries TRBV4-2 and TRBJ2-5; 11 bases fit TRBD2. With V trimmed by 0 bases and J by 5 bases, 2 bases remained unmatched. Germline CDR1 is LGHNA and CDR2 is YNFKEQ. The CDR3 loop spans 15 amino acids. This CDR3 reads CASSQDSGGVETQYF. The CDR3 DNA is TGTGCCAGCAGCCAAGATAGCGGGGGGGTGGAGACCCAGTACTTC.

This sequence joins TRBV28 and TRBJ2-3; possibly TRBD1 or TRBD2 for D (5 bases each). Germline CDR1 is MDHEN and CDR2 is SYDVKM. V lost 3 bases and J lost 4, with 11 bases in between. CDR3 size: 14 residues. The CDR3 sequence is CASSLGGGPDTQYF. CDR3 DNA: TGTGCCAGCAGTTTGGGTGGGGGTCCAGATACGCAGTATTTT.

The chain joins TRBV28 to TRBJ1-5; 11 bases line up with TRBD1. The V segment lost 6 bases and the J segment 5 bases; nucleotides outside the gene matches: 12. The CDR3 contains 17 residues. Per the germline V gene, CDR1 is MDHEN and CDR2 is SYDVKM. The CDR3 DNA reads as TGTGCCAGCAGGCCTTCAGAGGGACAGGGGGACGATCAGCCCCAGCATTTT. As protein: CASRPSEGQGDDQPQHF. Drawing the rest from reference TRBV28 and TRBJ1-5, the complete variable domain is DVKVTQSSRYLVKRTGEKVFLECVQDMDHENMFWYRQDPGLGLRLIYFSYDVKMKEKGDIPEGYSVSREKKERFSLILESASTNQTSMYLCASRPSEGQGDDQPQHFGDGTRLSIL.

The V and J genes are TRBV3-1 (or the pseudogene TRBV3-2) and TRBJ2-5, with 12 nucleotides matching TRBD2. CDR1 is LGHDT and CDR2 is YNNKEL in the germline V gene (reference sequence). The V and J ends lost 1 base and 5 bases, in that order; junction bases with no gene match: 2. The CDR3 is made up of 15 amino acids. In nucleotides, the CDR3 is TGTGCCAGCAGCCAAGGGACTAGCGGGATTGAGACCCAGTACTTC. This sequence encodes CASSQGTSGIETQYF.

V is TRBV2 and J is TRBJ2-6; weak D call: TRBD1 (6 bases). There are 16 residues in the CDR3. Germline V gene lookup returns CDR1 SNHLY and CDR2 FYNNEI. V gave up 2 bases and J gave up 2 bases, with 10 bases separating them. The chain's CDR3 is CASSEYRAPGANVLTF. The CDR3 region has the DNA TGTGCCAGCAGTGAATACAGGGCACCTGGGGCCAACGTCCTGACTTTC.

The rearrangement links TRBV12-3 or TRBV12-4 to TRBJ1-5, with D uncertain. The CDR3 is 12 amino acids. V lost 6 bases and J 6 bases, leaving 9 bases between the germline ends. CDR3 region: CASRPDTQPQHF. CDR3 DNA sequence: TGTGCCAGCAGACCCGACACTCAGCCCCAGCATTTT.

This chain joins TRBV28 and TRBJ1-2; 12 bases align to TRBD1. The length of the CDR3 is 14 residues. Per the germline V gene, CDR1 is MDHEN and CDR2 is SYDVKM. Trimming took 6 bases from V and 5 from J; bases not matched to a gene: 4. The CDR3 is CASRGQGARYGYTF. The CDR3 bases are TGTGCCAGCAGGGGACAGGGGGCTCGGTATGGCTACACCTTC.

This chain connects TRBV5-1 to TRBJ2-4; D call uncertain. Germline values: CDR1 SGHRS, CDR2 YFSETQ. The ends were cut back, 4 bases at V and 1 base at J, with 12 bases in the middle. CDR3 length: 15 amino acids. CDR3 in DNA: TGCGCCAGCAGCCAAGGACCCGCGGCCAAAAACATTCAGTACTTC. Translated: CASSQGPAAKNIQYF.

CDR3 sequence (DNA): TGTGCCAGCAGTACCTATTCGGGCTCCTACGAGCAGTACTTC. Residues: CASSTYSGSYEQYF. The chain carries TRBV28 and TRBJ2-7, with D uncertain. There are 14 residues in the CDR3. Germline loops: CDR1 MDHEN, CDR2 SYDVKM. Trimming took 5 bases from V and 0 from J, leaving 11 bases between them.

The sample holds a few counts of this clone. The chain is built from TRBV12-5 and TRBJ2-1; D gene ambiguous. The CDR3 is 15 residues long. V lost 1 base, J lost 0 bases, and 7 bases lay in between. In germline, CDR1 is LGHNT, CDR2 FRNRAP. The CDR3, as DNA: TGTGCTAGTGGTTTGGGCGAGAGCTCCTACAATGAGCAGTTCTTC. It codes for CASGLGESSYNEQFF.

The genes are TRBV6-5 and TRBJ1-2, with a weak D call TRBD1 (5 bases). The CDR3 is 14 amino acids. Looked up from germline, CDR1 is MNHEY and CDR2 is SVGAGI. V lost 4 bases, J lost 4 bases, and 13 bases lay in between. The CDR3 DNA follows: TGTGCCAGCAGTTCCCTTGGGGCTGCCTATGGCTACACCTTC. Protein product: CASSSLGAAYGYTF.

The V and J genes are TRBV7-9 and TRBJ1-4, with D possibly being TRBD1 (5 bases). Trimming removed 5 bases from V and 10 bases from J, with 14 bases in between. The germline gives CDR1 SEHNR, CDR2 FQNEAQ (reference sequence). This CDR3 is built from 13 residues. The CDR3 DNA reads TGTGCCAGCAGCCCAAGGCAGGGAGCAAAACTGTTTTTT. Translating it yields CASSPRQGAKLFF.

The rearrangement links TRBV7-2 to TRBJ1-5, with D unclear. This CDR3 spans 15 amino acids. V lost 6 bases, J lost 3 bases, and 15 bases lay in between. Per germline, CDR1 SGHTA and CDR2 FQGNSA. DNA for the CDR3: TGTGCCAGCAGTCCCCTTCGGGGTCCCAATCAGCCCCAGCATTTT. Encoded protein: CASSPLRGPNQPQHF.

V gene TRBV28 combines with J gene TRBJ2-7, with 7 nucleotides matching TRBD1. Germline V gene sequence: CDR1 MDHEN, CDR2 SYDVKM. The CDR3 covers 13 residues. Trimming cost V 2 bases and J 4 bases; bases outside gene matches: 2. The CDR3 protein is CASSLVDRYEQYF. CDR3 nucleotide sequence: TGTGCCAGCAGTTTAGTGGACAGGTACGAGCAGTACTTC.

The chain is built from TRBV7-3 and TRBJ1-1, with no clear D. Trimming pared 5 bases from V and 1 base from J, leaving 8 bases between. The CDR3 runs 13 residues. Germline CDR1 SGHTA, CDR2 FQGTGA. This CDR3 reads CASSTQENTEAFF. The CDR3 coding sequence is TGTGCCAGCAGCACCCAAGAGAACACTGAAGCTTTCTTT.